The sequence of this T cell receptor (beta chain) was determined in a study of T cell repertoires in ileal Crohn's disease. Study as a whole: At postoperative colonoscopy, neoterminal ileum biopsies were taken as M6.

Sequencing used immunoSEQ multiplex PCR; TCRdb keeps in-frame clones, though not all of them. The repertoire holds over a thousand clones, 88% seen once, with around 16% in the top ten. In regard to this clone: Its antigen is still unknown.

Time point in this sample: neoterminal ileum biopsy at postoperative endoscopy, about 6 months after surgery. Study-wide points: Every patient over 26.8% clonality showed endoscopic recurrence.

The ends were cut back, 1 base at V and 0 bases at J, with 9 bases in the middle. The CDR3 runs to 16 residues. The germline V gene has CDR1 SGHVS and CDR2 FQNEAQ. This sequence was found in an adult with Crohn's disease. This sequence joins TRBV7-8 and TRBJ2-2; D gene unclear. The sample was ileal tissue. The CDR3 is CASSLVSAANTGELFF. CDR3 bases: TGTGCCAGCAGCTTAGTTTCAGCCGCGAACACCGGGGAGCTGTTTTTT. Looking up the rest from reference TRBV7-8 and TRBJ2-2 gives the full variable domain: GAGVSQSPRYKVAKRGQDVALRCDPISGHVSLFWYQQALGQGPEFLTYFQNEAQLDKSGLPSDRFFAERPEGSVSTLKIQRTQQEDSAVYLCASSLVSAANTGELFFGEGSRLTVL.